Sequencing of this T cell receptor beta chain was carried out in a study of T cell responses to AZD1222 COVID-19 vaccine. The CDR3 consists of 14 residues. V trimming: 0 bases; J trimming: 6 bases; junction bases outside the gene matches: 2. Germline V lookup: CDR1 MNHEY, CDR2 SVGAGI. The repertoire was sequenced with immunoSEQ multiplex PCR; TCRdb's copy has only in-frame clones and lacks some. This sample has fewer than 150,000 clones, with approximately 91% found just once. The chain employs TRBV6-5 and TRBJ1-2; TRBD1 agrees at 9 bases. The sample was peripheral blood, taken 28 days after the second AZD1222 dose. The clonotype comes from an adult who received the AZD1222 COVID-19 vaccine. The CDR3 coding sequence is TGTGCCAGCAGTTACTCCAACAGGGGGCATGGCTACACCTTC. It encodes CASSYSNRGHGYTF.